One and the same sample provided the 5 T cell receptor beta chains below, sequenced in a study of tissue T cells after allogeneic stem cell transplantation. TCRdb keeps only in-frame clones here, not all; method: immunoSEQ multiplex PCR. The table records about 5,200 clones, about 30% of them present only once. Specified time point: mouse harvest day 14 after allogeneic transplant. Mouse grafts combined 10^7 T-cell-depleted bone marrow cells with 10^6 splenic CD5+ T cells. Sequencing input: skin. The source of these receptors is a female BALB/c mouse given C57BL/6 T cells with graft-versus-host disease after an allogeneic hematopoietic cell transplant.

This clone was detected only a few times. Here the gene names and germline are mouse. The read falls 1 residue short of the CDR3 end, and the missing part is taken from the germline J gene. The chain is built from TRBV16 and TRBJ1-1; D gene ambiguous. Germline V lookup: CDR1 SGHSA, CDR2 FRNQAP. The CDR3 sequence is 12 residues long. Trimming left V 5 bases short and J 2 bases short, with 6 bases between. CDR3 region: CASSPYNTEVFF. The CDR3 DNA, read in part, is TGTGCAAGCAGCCCCTATAACACAGAAGTCTTC.

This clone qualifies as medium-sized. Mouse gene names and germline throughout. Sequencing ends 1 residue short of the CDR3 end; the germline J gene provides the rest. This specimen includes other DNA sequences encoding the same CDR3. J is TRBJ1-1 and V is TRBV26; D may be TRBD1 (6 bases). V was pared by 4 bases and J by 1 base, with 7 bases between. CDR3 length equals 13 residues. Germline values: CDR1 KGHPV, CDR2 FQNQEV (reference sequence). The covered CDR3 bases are TGTGCCAGCAGTCGGGGACAAAACACAGAAGTCTTC. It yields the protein CASSRGQNTEVF. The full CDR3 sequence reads CASSRGQNTEVFF.

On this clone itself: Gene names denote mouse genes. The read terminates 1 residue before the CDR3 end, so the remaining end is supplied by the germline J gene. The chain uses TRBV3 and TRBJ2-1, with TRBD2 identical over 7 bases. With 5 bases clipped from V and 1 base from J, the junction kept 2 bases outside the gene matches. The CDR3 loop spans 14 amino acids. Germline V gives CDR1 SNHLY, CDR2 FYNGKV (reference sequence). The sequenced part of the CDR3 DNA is TGTGCCAGCAGCGGGACTGAGAACTATGCTGAGCAGTTC. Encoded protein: CASSGTENYAEQF. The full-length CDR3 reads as CASSGTENYAEQFF.

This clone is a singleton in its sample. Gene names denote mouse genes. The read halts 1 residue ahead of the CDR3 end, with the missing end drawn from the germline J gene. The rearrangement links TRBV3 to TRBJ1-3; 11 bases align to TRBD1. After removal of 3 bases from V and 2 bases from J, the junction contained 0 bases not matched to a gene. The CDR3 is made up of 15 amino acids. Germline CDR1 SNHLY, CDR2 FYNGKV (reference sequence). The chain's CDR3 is CASSLGQGAGNTLYF. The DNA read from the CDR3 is TGTGCCAGCAGCTTGGGACAGGGGGCTGGAAATACGCTCTAT.

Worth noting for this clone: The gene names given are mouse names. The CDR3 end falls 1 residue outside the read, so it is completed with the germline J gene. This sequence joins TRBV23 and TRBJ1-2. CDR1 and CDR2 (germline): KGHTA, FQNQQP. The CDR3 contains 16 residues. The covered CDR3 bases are TGCTCCAGCAGTCAATCTCGGGGGCGCGGTAGCTCCGACTACACC. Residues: CSSSQSRGRGSSDYT. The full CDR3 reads CSSSQSRGRGSSDYTF.